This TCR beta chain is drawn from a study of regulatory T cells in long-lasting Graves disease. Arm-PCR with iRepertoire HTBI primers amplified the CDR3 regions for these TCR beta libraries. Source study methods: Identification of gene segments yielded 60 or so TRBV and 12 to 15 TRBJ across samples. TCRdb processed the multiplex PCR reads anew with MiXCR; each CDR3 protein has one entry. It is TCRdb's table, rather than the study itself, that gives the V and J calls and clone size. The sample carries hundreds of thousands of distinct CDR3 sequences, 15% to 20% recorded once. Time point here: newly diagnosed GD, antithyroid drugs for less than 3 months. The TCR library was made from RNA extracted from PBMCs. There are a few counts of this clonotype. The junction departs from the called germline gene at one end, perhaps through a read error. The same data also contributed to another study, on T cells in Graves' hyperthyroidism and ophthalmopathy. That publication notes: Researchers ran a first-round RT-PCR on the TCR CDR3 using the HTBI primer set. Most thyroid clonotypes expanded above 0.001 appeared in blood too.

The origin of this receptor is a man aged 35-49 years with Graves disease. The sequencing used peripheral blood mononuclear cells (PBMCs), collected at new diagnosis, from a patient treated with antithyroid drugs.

The CDR3 here is CASSQVRVAKNIQYF. CDR3 nucleotides: TGTGCCAGCAGCCAAGTCAGGGTAGCCAAAAACATTCAGTACTTC. The chain employs TRBV4-1 and TRBJ2-4; a weak D match, TRBD1 (5 bases). The CDR3 consists of 15 residues. Germline V lookup: CDR1 MGHRA, CDR2 YSYEKL.